The TCR beta chain under discussion was sequenced for a study of T cells in Graves' hyperthyroidism and ophthalmopathy (dated by TCRdb to the late 2010s). Describing the broader study: Peripheral blood samples were taken at the time of initial diagnosis, prior to any treatment. TCR V-J signatures able to tell the groups apart were searched for in a discovery cohort of approximately 95 patients, of whom 43 had Graves' ophthalmopathy and around 56 had stable Graves' hyperthyroidism. Whether ophthalmopathy could be predicted prospectively was tested in an independent validation cohort made up of about 20 hyperthyroidism patients plus 17 patients who later progressed to ophthalmopathy. For training and testing, the roughly 100 patients in the discovery cohort were randomly divided in a 7:3 ratio. In addition, the study compared T-cell repertoires in thyroid tissue and in blood from roughly 6 Graves' hyperthyroidism patients. Once sampling was done, hyperthyroidism patients were given methimazole at a starting dose of 30 mg daily, whereas ophthalmopathy patients were given high-dose intravenous methylprednisolone. The paper describes TCR Vbeta CDR3 sequencing of some 130 peripheral blood samples, made up of some 40 ophthalmopathy patients, 70 to 75 hyperthyroidism patients and 17 progressor patients. Study-wide findings and limitations: Sample size was not statistically predetermined, and blinding of investigators to group allocation was not performed. In validation, the model predicted progression to ophthalmopathy with around 71% sensitivity and around 72% specificity, a median of 6.5 months before onset. In cross-validation, a model built on a 13 V-J signature told ophthalmopathy apart from stable hyperthyroidism with less than 90% sensitivity and about 81% specificity, and in testing the same model reached 80%/75%. Most expanded thyroid clonotypes (frequency above 0.001) were also detected in blood, suggesting blood repertoires may reflect thyroid immune responses.

Points on this clonotype: Its antigen is not yet known. Per-base qualities were not stored, and no clone one base away is much larger.

In the germline V gene (reference sequence), CDR1 corresponds to DFQATT and CDR2 to SNEGSKA. The CDR3 runs 12 amino acids, cysteine and phenylalanine included. Only CDR3 DNA is held: 36 bases, read in frame from base 1. Stable Graves' hyperthyroidism was defined as the absence of progression to ophthalmopathy over 18 months of follow-up. Hyperthyroidism patients were newly diagnosed, with disease duration under 2 months, and aged 18 to 65 years. The study excluded patients with uncontrolled infections, other autoimmune diseases, pregnancy or lactation. Diagnoses were established on the basis of clinical symptoms, serum thyroxine and TRAb, thyroid ultrasound, and orbital computed tomography. Ficoll-Paque density gradient centrifugation was used to isolate PBMCs from approximately 11 ml of fresh peripheral blood. Total RNA was extracted with Trizol reagent, and quality was checked on an Agilent 2100 Bioanalyzer.

Amplification of TCR beta CDR3 regions was carried out from RNA transcripts. The first round of RT-PCR for the TCR CDR3 was performed with the HTBI primer set and the Qiagen OneStep RT-PCR kit. Libraries were constructed in a second round of multiplex PCR, after which size selection and purification were carried out. Sequencing of the libraries was done on an Illumina HiSeq2000 using paired-end 100 bp reads. In the paper's pipeline: SOAPnuke was used to process the raw data, removing reads that contained adapters or uncalled bases, had a mean Phred below 15, or lacked an exact match to the constant primer or identifier. High-quality paired reads were merged using COPE v1.2.5, and each unique nucleotide sequence was defined as a clonotype. MiTCR v1.1 was used to align clonotypes to the IMGT TRBV, TRBD and TRBJ reference segments. The analysis was restricted to V-J combinations with a frequency above 0.0001, which together covered 98% to 99.2% of the repertoires. A TCS score was defined as the ratio of F50 (clonal expansion) to E x V (chaos), with BLOSUM62-based TCRdist applied between CDR3 peptides within each V-J. Welch's t-statistics and random forest reduced roughly 540 V-J features to 13, which were used in a naive Bayes classifier (R e1071). The public reads were reprocessed in TCRdb via fastp at Q25 and MiXCR, keeping in-frame beta chains. All rows with the same CDR3 protein become a single entry with the most common DNA and genes. Clone size and V and J calls follow TCRdb, not the original study. A total of a few hundred thousand distinct CDR3 sequences appear in this sample, about 15% of them only once. The ten largest clones add up to about 33% of the sample.

The TCR originated in a young woman with Graves' hyperthyroidism. Sequenced: blood. Recombination connected TRBV20-1 to TRBJ2-7; a tentative D match to TRBD2 spans 6 bases. The tail of the sequence fits TRBJ2-1 better, so the J call may be wrong. The DNA sequence reads TGCAGTGCTACGGAGGGGTCCTACGAGCAGTTCTTC. Its coded protein is CSATEGSYEQFF.